This record concerns one TCR beta chain sequence. These data are taken from a study of blood T cell repertoires in COVID-19. Germline V gene sequence: CDR1 SGHTS, CDR2 YDEGEE. Trimming at V came to 2 bases and at J to 5 bases, leaving 12 bases not matched to a gene. CDR3 length equals 16 residues. Original handling: Reference gene primers were amplified, and this amplification served to estimate nucleated cell counts. Sequenced by immunoSEQ multiplex PCR; TCRdb stores in-frame clones only, minus some. V and J calls and clone size are those listed in that table; D and trimming were worked out from the DNA. The profile shows tens of thousands of clones, about 82% of them singletons.

The clonotype originates from a man aged 50-60 years with active COVID-19. The material sequenced was peripheral blood. This sequence joins TRBV5-8 and TRBJ2-5, with 7 bases lining up with TRBD1. The CDR3 spells CASSFRQGRGQETQYF. Here the CDR3 DNA reads TGTGCCAGCAGCTTCCGACAGGGAAGAGGTCAGGAGACCCAGTACTTC.